The 24 T cell receptor beta chains given below trace back to one sample, sequenced in a study of blood T cell repertoires in COVID-19. Generated by immunoSEQ multiplex PCR, the TCRdb table keeps only in-frame clones and is missing some. The sample shows 30,000 to 45,000 clones, 70% to 80% of them seen only once. The sample was peripheral blood. The receptors here all came from a man between 60 and 75 years old with active COVID-19.

This sequence joins TRBV24-1 and TRBJ2-1, with TRBD2 matching 8 bases. This CDR3 has 15 amino acids. The germline CDR1 and CDR2 sequences are KGHDR and SFDVKD. Losses at the gene ends were 4 bases for V and 10 bases for J; bases not matched to a gene: 11. CDR3 amino acids: CATSESGRINEEQFF. The CDR3 DNA is TGTGCCACCAGTGAGAGCGGGAGAATTAATGAGGAGCAGTTCTTC.

This chain joins TRBV5-1 and TRBJ2-1; TRBD1 agrees at 7 bases. CDR3 size: 16 residues. CDR1 and CDR2 from the germline V gene are SGHRS and YFSETQ. Losses at the gene ends were 2 bases for V and 2 bases for J; bases not matched to a gene: 7. The CDR3 protein is CASSFFEGAAYNEQFF. The CDR3 DNA follows: TGCGCCAGCAGCTTTTTCGAGGGGGCGGCCTACAATGAGCAGTTCTTC.

J is TRBJ2-3 and V is TRBV9; 13 positions agree with TRBD2. Unmatched junction bases numbered 5, after V lost 3 bases and J lost 4 bases. The germline V gene has CDR1 SGDLS and CDR2 YYNGEE. CDR3 size: 16 residues. DNA of the CDR3: TGTGCCAGCAGCGGCACTAGCGGGGGGGCGGCAGATACGCAGTATTTT. Its translation is CASSGTSGGAADTQYF.

This clone occurred a few times. The V and J genes are TRBV2 and TRBJ2-7, with D maybe TRBD2 (6 bases). Germline lookup yields CDR1 SNHLY and CDR2 FYNNEI. The CDR3 is 16 residues long. Trimming left V 2 bases short and J 0 bases short, with 14 bases between. The CDR3 here is CASSERIAEGSYEQYF. CDR3 DNA: TGTGCCAGCAGTGAAAGGATAGCGGAAGGCTCCTACGAGCAGTACTTC.

The chain uses TRBV9 and TRBJ1-5; 8 nucleotides align to TRBD1. CDR1 is SGDLS and CDR2 is YYNGEE in the germline V gene. Trimming removed 4 bases from V and 5 bases from J; junction bases left unmatched: 8. The CDR3 contains 15 residues. The CDR3 is CASSPSTGGYQPQHF. The CDR3 DNA is TGTGCCAGCAGCCCGTCTACAGGGGGATATCAGCCCCAGCATTTT. The whole variable domain, remainder taken from reference TRBV9 and TRBJ1-5, is DSGVTQTPKHLITATGQRVTLRCSPRSGDLSVYWYQQSLDQGLQFLIQYYNGEERAKGNILERFSAQQFPDLHSELNLSSLELGDSALYFCASSPSTGGYQPQHFGDGTRLSIL.

This clone qualifies as medium-sized. This chain connects TRBV9 to TRBJ2-7; perhaps TRBD1 as D (7 bases). Trimming stripped 3 bases from V and 4 bases from J, with 14 bases between. Germline lookup yields CDR1 SGDLS and CDR2 YYNGEE. The CDR3 has 14 residues. The CDR3 loop reads CASSEGAGRYEQYF. The CDR3 DNA follows: TGTGCCAGCAGCGAGGGGGCCGGGAGATACGAGCAGTACTTC.

The CDR3 sequence is CASSYTPGQGAEKLFF. Here the CDR3 DNA reads TGTGCCAGCAGTTACACCCCGGGACAGGGGGCTGAAAAACTGTTTTTT. The rearrangement uses TRBV6-5 and TRBJ1-4, with 12 positions matching TRBD1. The CDR3 loop spans 16 amino acids. The germline V gene has CDR1 MNHEY and CDR2 SVGAGI. The junction had 5 bases not matched to a gene; V was cut back by 2 bases and J by 7 bases.

The CDR3 is CASSPGVAKNIQYF. The CDR3 DNA reads as TGTGCCAGCTCACCCGGGGTAGCCAAAAACATTCAGTACTTC. The rearrangement joins TRBV18 to TRBJ2-4, with a tentative D call TRBD2 (5 bases). The ends were cut back, 3 bases at V and 0 bases at J, with 6 bases in the middle. The CDR3 covers 14 residues. Looked up from germline, CDR1 is KGHSH and CDR2 is LQKENI.

DNA for the CDR3: TGTGCCAGCAGCCATAGCGGCCTTGGGACTGAGCAGTTCTTC. It translates to CASSHSGLGTEQFF. The V gene is TRBV7-9, the J gene TRBJ2-1, with D possibly matching TRBD2 (6 bases). Per germline, CDR1 SEHNR and CDR2 FQNEAQ (reference sequence). V gave up 5 bases and J gave up 9 bases, with 17 bases separating them. This CDR3 spans 14 amino acids. Looking up the rest from reference TRBV7-9 and TRBJ2-1 gives the full variable domain: DTGVSQNPRHKITKRGQNVTFRCDPISEHNRLYWYRQTLGQGPEFLTYFQNEAQLEKSRLLSDRFSAERPKGSFSTLEIQRTEQGDSAMYLCASSHSGLGTEQFFGPGTRLTVL.

Only one count was recorded for this clone. The chain has TRBV7-9 and TRBJ2-1; 8 nucleotides line up with TRBD2. Looked up from germline, CDR1 is SEHNR and CDR2 is FQNEAQ (reference sequence). V dropped 1 base and J dropped 12; count of bases not matched to a gene: 14. The CDR3 is 16 amino acids. CDR3 DNA sequence: TGTGCCAGCAGCTTAGAGGCGGGACTAGTAATTCGGGGGCAGTTCTTC. This gives the protein CASSLEAGLVIRGQFF.

The chain employs TRBV10-3 and TRBJ1-5; D gene unclear. V lost 6 bases, J lost 6 bases, and 12 bases lay in between. Germline CDR1 reads ENHRY; CDR2 reads SYGVKD. The CDR3 is made up of 13 amino acids. The CDR3 coding sequence is TGTGCCATCAGAAAGGGCCGGGGTCAGCCCCAGCATTTT. This sequence encodes CAIRKGRGQPQHF.

This clone was counted once. The chain couples TRBV19 to TRBJ2-3; no definite D call. Between the trimmed V and J ends, which lost 3 bases and 6 bases, there was a span of 16 bases. Germline loops: CDR1 LNHDA, CDR2 SQIVND (reference sequence). This CDR3 is built from 15 residues. The CDR3 DNA is TGTGCCAGTAGTATCTCTTCGGTCTCCTCGGATACGCAGTATTTT. Encoded protein: CASSISSVSSDTQYF.

This clone occurred a few times. V and J are TRBV21-1 and TRBJ2-2; the DNA was not used to check the table's D call, TRBD1. TRBV21-1 is given as a pseudogene. There are 21 residues in the CDR3. The CDR3 DNA reads as TGTGCCAGCAGCAAAGGGAAAGACAGGGGGCGTCTAGGGCAGTACACCGGGGAGCTGTTTTTT. Translating gives CASSKGKDRGRLGQYTGELFF.

CDR3 region: CAWSRGNQPQHF. Here the CDR3 DNA reads TGTGCCTGGAGTAGGGGAAATCAGCCCCAGCATTTT. The rearrangement links TRBV30 to TRBJ1-5; D possibly corresponds to TRBD1 (5 bases). CDR1 is GTSNPN, CDR2 SVGIG, per germline (reference sequence). CDR3 length equals 12 residues. V lost 2 bases and J 4 bases, leaving 6 bases between the germline ends. The variable domain in full, completed from reference TRBV30 and TRBJ1-5, reads SQTIHQWPATLVQPVGSPLSLECTVEGTSNPNLYWYRQAAGRGLQLLFYSVGIGQISSEVPQNLSASRPQDRQFILSSKKLLLSDSGFYLCAWSRGNQPQHFGDGTRLSIL.

This chain joins TRBV27 and TRBJ2-7; 7 bases match TRBD1. Germline V gene sequence: CDR1 MNHEY, CDR2 SMNVEV (reference sequence). J gave up 5 bases and V 8 bases, and 12 bases lay outside the gene matches. This CDR3 region has 14 residues. The CDR3 nucleotides are TGTGCCAGCGGATACCTCGGACAGGCACACGAGCAGTACTTC. Its translation is CASGYLGQAHEQYF.

The chain has TRBV15 and TRBJ2-5; D is undetermined. Trimming removed 1 base from V and 2 bases from J, with 8 bases in between. The length of the CDR3 is 14 residues. In germline, CDR1 is LNHNV, CDR2 YYDKDF (reference sequence). The CDR3 region has the DNA TGTGCCACCAGCAGAGGGCTGGCTCAAGAGACCCAGTACTTC. Protein product: CATSRGLAQETQYF.

This chain connects TRBV7-9 to TRBJ1-2, with TRBD1 matching over 9 bases. Trimming at V came to 6 bases and at J to 8 bases, leaving 13 bases not matched to a gene. The CDR3 has 15 residues. Germline V gene data show CDR1 as SEHNR and CDR2 as FQNEAQ (reference sequence). CDR3 nucleotide sequence: TGTGCCAGCAGGGGGATCCGGGACAGGGTTGCGGGCTACACCTTC. This gives the protein CASRGIRDRVAGYTF.

The chain links TRBV6-5 to TRBJ2-1, with D possibly matching TRBD1 (6 bases). The germline gives CDR1 MNHEY, CDR2 SVGAGI. The CDR3 loop spans 15 amino acids. Deletions cut 7 bases from V and 3 bases from J, with 16 bases between. CDR3 in DNA: TGTGCCAGCACCCGCCGGGACAATAACTACAATGAGCAGTTCTTC. It encodes CASTRRDNNYNEQFF.

This clone was detected only once. V gene TRBV7-2 combines with J gene TRBJ1-5; a possible D gene is TRBD1 (6 bases). From germline, CDR1 is SGHTA and CDR2 FQGNSA. This CDR3 comprises 13 residues. Trimming removed 5 bases from V and 10 bases from J, with 15 bases in between. CDR3 nucleotide sequence: TGTGCCAGCAGCGCAGGACAGCGCACACCCCAGCATTTT. This translates into CASSAGQRTPQHF.

The chain recombines TRBV4-3 with TRBJ1-4, with 8 bases that match TRBD1. This CDR3 has 18 residues. Germline lookup yields CDR1 LGHNA and CDR2 YSLEER. V lost 0 bases to trimming and J lost 4 bases; unmatched junction nucleotides: 10. The CDR3 protein is CASSQDSQGAFNNEKLFF. The CDR3 coding sequence is TGCGCCAGCAGCCAAGATAGTCAGGGGGCGTTCAATAATGAAAAACTGTTTTTT.

V gene TRBV5-1 combines with J gene TRBJ1-1, with TRBD1 matching over 7 bases. This CDR3 has 14 residues. The V segment lost 0 bases and the J segment 5 bases; nucleotides outside the gene matches: 4. Germline CDR1 SGHRS, CDR2 YFSETQ. The CDR3 reads CASSLVQGTTEAFF. The CDR3 DNA follows: TGCGCCAGCAGCTTGGTACAGGGGACGACTGAAGCTTTCTTT.

The gene calls are TRBV7-9 and TRBJ2-6; 10 bases agree with TRBD1. After removal of 4 bases from V and 2 bases from J, the junction contained 5 bases not matched to a gene. Germline V gene sequence: CDR1 SEHNR, CDR2 FQNEAQ (reference sequence). The length of the CDR3 is 17 residues. CDR3 bases: TGTGCCAGCAGCTCGGACAGGGGGAGGCCTGGGGCCAACGTCCTGACTTTC. Its translation: CASSSDRGRPGANVLTF.

This chain links TRBV25-1 with TRBJ2-3; 7 bases align to TRBD1. Germline values: CDR1 MGHDK, CDR2 SYGVNS. The V gene end was trimmed by 0 bases and the J gene end by 2 bases; junction bases not matched to a gene: 8. The CDR3 is 17 residues long. The CDR3 is CASSEYDRVRFTDTQYF. Here the CDR3 DNA reads TGTGCCAGCAGTGAATACGACAGGGTGAGGTTCACAGATACGCAGTATTTT.

The V and J genes are TRBV30 and TRBJ1-5, with D unresolved. Germline loops: CDR1 GTSNPN, CDR2 SVGIG (reference sequence). The CDR3 extends over 14 amino acids. V lost 5 bases and J 9 bases, leaving 20 bases between the germline ends. CDR3 sequence: CAWASRTGFGPQHF. The CDR3 coding sequence is TGTGCCTGGGCCTCTCGGACGGGGTTTGGGCCCCAGCATTTT.